The rows below give T cell receptor beta chains drawn from one sample of a study of Ad26.COV2.S vaccination and SARS-CoV-2 variants. The repertoire was sequenced with immunoSEQ multiplex PCR; TCRdb's copy has only in-frame clones and lacks some. The data contain hundreds of thousands of clones, around 86% of them singletons. Sequenced material: peripheral blood, taken in a trial of Ad26.COV2.S vaccine versus placebo. These receptors came from a person aged 18 to 65 who received the Ad26.COV2.S COVID-19 vaccine or a placebo. The CDR3 runs from the conserved cysteine through the conserved F or W. A D gene is named only where the DNA matches it firmly. Clone size is not always given. Where it is, it says once, few, many or a class for expanded clones.

TRBJ2-7 | TRBD2 | TRBV30 | . | CAWEGVASGDAKTSSYEQYF | TGTGCCTGGGAAGGGGTGGCTAGCGGGGACGCCAAGACGAGCTCCTACGAGCAGTACTTC
TRBJ2-7 | TRBD2 | TRBV4-1 | . | CASSQNRGGVTYEQYF | TGCGCCAGCAGCCAAAACCGGGGGGGCGTTACCTACGAGCAGTACTTC
TRBJ1-2 | . | TRBV5-6 | . | CASSPTAGRVDGYTF | TGTGCCAGCAGCCCGACGGCAGGGAGGGTAGATGGCTACACCTTC
TRBJ2-2 | . | TRBV9 | . | CASSVVGGELFF | TGTGCCAGCAGCGTAGTTGGCGGGGAGCTGTTTTTT
TRBJ1-1 | . | TRBV25-1 | . | CASVAAVVENTEAFF | TGTGCCAGCGTTGCCGCGGTGGTAGAGAACACTGAAGCTTTCTTT
TRBJ2-3 | . | TRBV4-3 | . | CASSLLQTKPTDTQYF | TGCGCCAGCAGCCTCCTACAAACGAAACCCACAGATACGCAGTATTTT
TRBJ2-2 | TRBD1 | TRBV5-1 | . | CASKGQANTGELFF | TGCGCCAGCAAGGGACAGGCAAACACCGGGGAGCTGTTTTTT
TRBJ1-1 | . | TRBV10-3 | . | CAISWSGAVNTEAFF | TGTGCCATCAGCTGGTCGGGGGCGGTGAACACTGAAGCTTTCTTT
TRBJ1-3 | . | TRBV27 | . | CASSRNSGNTIYF | TGTGCCAGCAGCAGAAACTCTGGAAACACCATATATTTT
TRBJ1-6 | TRBD1 | TRBV2 | . | CARASGTGNSPLHF | TGTGCCAGGGCTTCCGGGACAGGGAATTCACCCCTCCACTTT
TRBJ2-3 | . | TRBV27 | . | CASSLGSRGLDTQYF | TGTGCCAGCAGTTTGGGGTCCAGGGGATTAGATACGCAGTATTTT
TRBJ2-7 | TRBD2 | TRBV15 | . | CATSIKTPGLVGGYEQYF | TGTGCCACCAGCATCAAAACTCCCGGACTAGTCGGTGGCTACGAGCAGTACTTC
TRBJ1-1 | . | TRBV6-2/TRBV6-3 | . | CASSYATMNTEAFF | TGTGCCAGCAGTTACGCCACCATGAACACTGAAGCTTTCTTT
TRBJ2-7 | TRBD1 | TRBV5-4 | . | CASSRAADRVYEQYF | TGTGCCAGCAGCCGGGCGGCGGACAGGGTCTACGAGCAGTACTTC
TRBJ2-7 | TRBD2 | TRBV10-3 | . | CAISDTGRGDYEQYF | TGTGCCATCAGTGACACGGGGCGGGGGGACTACGAGCAGTACTTC
TRBJ2-1 | TRBD2 | TRBV4-2 | . | CASSQDHLAEYNEQFF | TGTGCCAGCAGCCAAGATCACCTAGCGGAGTACAATGAGCAGTTCTTC
TRBJ2-7 | . | TRBV30 | . | CAAPGPRNDEQYF | TGTGCCGCTCCCGGACCCCGGAATGACGAGCAGTACTTC
TRBJ1-2 | . | TRBV7-2 | . | CASSLGGGIANYGYTF | TGTGCCAGCAGCTTAGGGGGGGGCATAGCTAACTATGGCTACACCTTC
TRBJ1-5 | TRBD1 | TRBV6-1 | . | CASSARQGTTFQPQHF | TGTGCCAGCAGTGCCCGACAGGGGACCACGTTTCAGCCCCAGCATTTT
TRBJ2-1 | TRBD2 | TRBV28 | . | CASRSLTGGANEQFF | TGTGCCAGCAGAAGCTTGACGGGAGGGGCCAATGAGCAGTTCTTC
TRBJ1-1 | . | TRBV30 | once | CAWGLGTQMNTEAFF | TGTGCCTGGGGCCTGGGGACACAAATGAACACTGAAGCTTTCTTT
TRBJ1-2 | TRBD1 | TRBV11-2 | . | CASSSGTGSGYTF | TGTGCCAGCAGCTCTGGGACAGGGAGTGGCTACACCTTC